Below are 31 T cell receptor beta chains sequenced from a single sample in a study of cytomegalovirus exposure and HLA in healthy donors. PCR was performed using 60 Vbeta and 13 Jbeta primers. Using immunoSEQ multiplex PCR, the repertoire was profiled, and TCRdb retains in-frame clones only, with some absent. This sample carries under 200,000 clones, about 76% of them seen once, and the ten largest clones take about 7.9%. The specimen was PBMCs. The source is a male donor in good health and CMV-seropositive.

The rearrangement joins TRBV27 to TRBJ2-3; maybe TRBD1 (6 bases). Trimming removed 6 bases from V and 1 base from J, with 11 bases in between. Germline CDR1 reads MNHEY; CDR2 reads SMNVEV (reference sequence). This CDR3 has 14 amino acids. DNA of the CDR3: TGTGCCAGCAGCCCAGGGGCTGGCACAGATACGCAGTATTTT. Its protein is CASSPGAGTDTQYF.

The chain combines TRBV6-6 with TRBJ1-1, with a tentative D call TRBD1 (6 bases). The V gene lost 5 bases and the J gene lost 7 bases, with 14 bases spanning the gap. This CDR3 region has 13 residues. Germline V gene data show CDR1 as MNHNY and CDR2 as SVGAGI (reference sequence). CDR3 in DNA: TGTGCCAGCAGTCCGCCCGGGACACTTGAAGCTTTCTTT. Its protein is CASSPPGTLEAFF.

This clone showed up just once. The chain carries TRBV7-9 and TRBJ1-1; no clear D. Trimming cost V 5 bases and J 4 bases, with 14 bases left between them. The CDR3 spans 14 residues. CDR1 is SEHNR, CDR2 FQNEAQ, per germline (reference sequence). CDR3 loop: CASSRGLALTEAFF. The CDR3 DNA follows: TGTGCCAGCAGCCGAGGCCTAGCCCTCACTGAAGCTTTCTTT.

The CDR3 nucleotides are TGTGCCAGCAGTTACACCGACAGCATGATTGAAGCTTTCTTT. This encodes CASSYTDSMIEAFF. This chain joins TRBV6-5 and TRBJ1-1; tentative D call: TRBD1 (5 bases). CDR1 MNHEY and CDR2 SVGAGI come from the germline V gene. This CDR3 comprises 14 residues. Between the trimmed V and J ends, which lost 2 bases and 7 bases, there was a span of 14 bases.

The chain employs TRBV7-2 and TRBJ1-4; TRBD1 might be the D (6 bases). The CDR3 contains 17 residues. The germline CDR1 and CDR2 sequences are SGHTA and FQGNSA. Trimming took off 1 base at V and 7 bases at J, with 19 bases between the two ends. CDR3 residues: CASSLGPGVSGSEKLFF. For the CDR3, the DNA is TGTGCCAGCAGCTTAGGTCCAGGGGTCTCTGGGAGTGAAAAACTGTTTTTT. Full variable domain (remainder filled in from reference TRBV7-2 and TRBJ1-4): GAGVSQSPSNKVTEKGKDVELRCDPISGHTALYWYRQSLGQGLEFLIYFQGNSAPDKSGLPSDRFSAERTGGSVSTLTIQRTQQEDSAVYLCASSLGPGVSGSEKLFFGSGTQLSVL.

The chain has TRBV9 and TRBJ2-5, with 7 nucleotides matching TRBD2. V shed 2 bases and J 1 base; nucleotides not matched to a gene: 2. Germline CDR1 SGDLS, CDR2 YYNGEE. The CDR3 has 14 amino acids. This CDR3 reads CASSVSGVQETQYF. In DNA, the CDR3 is TGTGCCAGCAGCGTCAGCGGGGTCCAAGAGACCCAGTACTTC.

This clone appeared a single time. The V call is TRBV30, the J call TRBJ2-2; 9 bases align to TRBD2. Germline V lookup: CDR1 GTSNPN, CDR2 SVGIG (reference sequence). This CDR3 region has 15 residues. V trimming: 4 bases; J trimming: 5 bases; junction bases outside the gene matches: 8. DNA of the CDR3: TGTGCCTGGATTCGCGGGGGGGCCGAAACCGGGGAGCTGTTTTTT. Its translation: CAWIRGGAETGELFF.

The chain has TRBV19 and TRBJ2-2, with 7 bases lining up with TRBD1. Trimming at V came to 4 bases and at J to 4 bases, leaving 12 bases not matched to a gene. The CDR3 runs to 17 residues. The germline gives CDR1 LNHDA, CDR2 SQIVND (reference sequence). CDR3 region: CASSTPYDRAGTGELFF. In nucleotides, the CDR3 is TGTGCCAGTAGTACCCCCTATGACAGGGCGGGCACCGGGGAGCTGTTTTTT.

The V and J genes are TRBV1 and TRBJ2-3; TRBD2 is taken as the D call from the table, unchecked against the DNA. TRBV1 is recorded as a pseudogene. The CDR3 runs 13 residues. The CDR3 nucleotides read TGCACCAGCGGCGGGGGGATCACAGATACGCAGTATTTT. Its protein product is CTSGGGITDTQYF.

The chain joins TRBV18 to TRBJ2-7; D may be TRBD2 (6 bases). V lost 3 bases and J lost 7, with 13 bases in between. CDR3 size: 13 residues. Germline V lookup: CDR1 KGHSH, CDR2 LQKENI. Here the CDR3 reads CASSPPGREEQYF. The CDR3 coding sequence is TGTGCCAGCTCACCCCCTGGGCGGGAAGAGCAGTACTTC.

About this clone: The sample has other DNA sequences that encode this CDR3 too. The rearrangement links TRBV6-5 to TRBJ1-1; 7 bases map to TRBD1. CDR3 length: 14 amino acids. V gave up 6 bases and J gave up 5 bases; unmatched junction bases: 9. Germline V CDR1 and CDR2: MNHEY, SVGAGI. DNA for the CDR3: TGTGCCAGCAGACTCCTAGGGGGCGGGACTGAAGCTTTCTTT. Translation: CASRLLGGGTEAFF.

V gene TRBV25-1 combines with J gene TRBJ2-1; a possible D gene is TRBD2 (5 bases). The germline V gene has CDR1 MGHDK and CDR2 SYGVNS. Trimming removed 4 bases from V and 7 bases from J, with 14 bases in between. CDR3 size: 14 residues. CDR3: CASSGFGLNNEQFF. DNA for the CDR3: TGTGCCAGCAGTGGATTCGGACTGAATAATGAGCAGTTCTTC.

In this sample, this clone turned up a few times. The chain joins TRBV6-1 to TRBJ2-2, with a weak D call TRBD2 (5 bases). Germline lookup yields CDR1 MNHNS and CDR2 SASEGT. With 5 bases removed from V and 4 bases from J, the gap between germline ends came to 14 bases. This CDR3 is 15 amino acids long. DNA of the CDR3: TGTGCCAGCAGTATAGGAGGCGTAGGCACCGGGGAGCTGTTTTTT. Protein sequence: CASSIGGVGTGELFF.

The chain employs TRBV6-6 and TRBJ2-2; the match to TRBD1 covers 7 bases. Germline V CDR1 and CDR2: MNHNY, SVGAGI (reference sequence). The J segment lost 6 bases and the V segment lost 7 bases, leaving 5 bases of the junction unmatched. This CDR3 has 13 amino acids. CDR3 loop: CASIKQGSGELFF. CDR3 in DNA: TGTGCCAGCATTAAACAGGGGTCCGGGGAGCTGTTTTTT.

This clone occurred once. The chain links TRBV14 to TRBJ2-5, with TRBD2 identical over 7 bases. Germline-derived CDR1 and CDR2 are SGHDN and FVKESK. The CDR3 is 15 amino acids. The junction had 2 bases not matched to a gene; V was cut back by 0 bases and J by 1 base. CDR3 region: CASSQDWGGQETQYF. CDR3 nucleotides: TGTGCCAGCAGCCAAGATTGGGGGGGCCAAGAGACCCAGTACTTC.

This clone was recorded a few times. The rearrangement links TRBV7-9 to TRBJ2-2; 8 bases are a match to TRBD1. V gave up 4 bases and J gave up 3 bases; unmatched junction bases: 7. The germline V gene has CDR1 SEHNR and CDR2 FQNEAQ (reference sequence). This CDR3 region has 16 residues. DNA for the CDR3: TGTGCCAGCAGCTCCGGGACAGGATTCTACACCGGGGAGCTGTTTTTT. Translated, it gives CASSSGTGFYTGELFF.

J is TRBJ1-4 and V is TRBV11-2, with a weak D call TRBD1 (6 bases). Germline assignment: CDR1 SGHAT and CDR2 FQNNGV. V lost 1 base and J 8 bases, leaving 17 bases between the germline ends. The CDR3 totals 16 residues. CDR3 protein: CASSLGGRGPGEKLFF. The CDR3 DNA reads as TGTGCCAGCAGCTTAGGGGGCAGGGGCCCCGGGGAAAAACTGTTTTTT.

This chain joins TRBV13 and TRBJ1-2; no reliable D call. There are 15 residues in the CDR3. The germline gives CDR1 PRHDT, CDR2 FYEKMQ (reference sequence). V was cut by 2 bases and J by 0 bases, with 10 bases left in between. The chain's CDR3 is CASSLRQTTNYGYTF. CDR3 coding DNA: TGTGCCAGCAGCTTACGGCAGACAACTAACTATGGCTACACCTTC.

The chain joins TRBV6-6 to TRBJ1-1, with D tentatively TRBD1 (5 bases). Germline-derived CDR1 and CDR2 are MNHNY and SVGAGI (reference sequence). This CDR3 is built from 14 residues. Trimming removed 5 bases at V and 2 bases at J, with 12 bases between. CDR3 nucleotide sequence: TGTGCCAGCAGTATCCTAAGGGGTAACACTGAAGCTTTCTTT. Its protein is CASSILRGNTEAFF.

Here the CDR3 DNA reads TGTGCCAGCAGCTTACTAACTGGAAGCAATGAGCAGTTCTTC. Amino acids: CASSLLTGSNEQFF. The chain carries TRBV9 and TRBJ2-1, with D hard to call. Trimming took off 4 bases at V and 6 bases at J, with 14 bases between the two ends. CDR1 is SGDLS, CDR2 YYNGEE, per germline. CDR3 size: 14 residues.

This clone has only a few counts. In DNA form, the CDR3 reads TGCGCCAGCAGCCAACTCGGGGAGGGGGGAAGGGGCTACACCTTC. This gives the protein CASSQLGEGGRGYTF. The chain employs TRBV4-1 and TRBJ1-2; tentative D call: TRBD1 (6 bases). V lost 2 bases and J 8 bases, leaving 18 bases between the germline ends. Germline CDR1 and CDR2: MGHRA and YSYEKL. The length of the CDR3 is 15 residues.

This clone has more than one count but fewer than ten. This chain links TRBV10-3 with TRBJ1-4, with D possibly being TRBD1 (5 bases). Germline CDR1 reads ENHRY; CDR2 reads SYGVKD. The CDR3 length is 14 residues. V dropped 2 bases and J dropped 11 bases, with 15 bases sitting between them. CDR3 bases: TGTGCCATCAGTGAGACCCCTGGGGCGGGGAAACTGTTTTTT. This codes for CAISETPGAGKLFF.

This rearrangement joins TRBV18 to TRBJ2-6; TRBD1 matches 8 bases. Germline V lookup: CDR1 KGHSH, CDR2 LQKENI. The CDR3 is 13 residues long. Unmatched junction bases numbered 4, after V lost 4 bases and J lost 11 bases. Here the CDR3 DNA reads TGTGCCAGCTCACTAGGACAGGGCTACGTCCTGACTTTC. It codes for CASSLGQGYVLTF.

The chain has TRBV6-5 and TRBJ1-2; 7 bases are a match to TRBD1. The CDR3 has 14 residues. Germline V gene lookup returns CDR1 MNHEY and CDR2 SVGAGI. V trimming: 6 bases; J trimming: 8 bases; junction bases outside the gene matches: 12. Here the CDR3 DNA reads TGTGCCAGCAGCTTCGACAGGGAGGTTCGGGGCTACACCTTC. Protein product: CASSFDREVRGYTF.

The chain uses TRBV6-1 and TRBJ1-2; D is undetermined. There are 13 residues in the CDR3. Germline CDR1 reads MNHNS; CDR2 reads SASEGT. V lost 2 bases and J 1 base, leaving 5 bases between the germline ends. The CDR3 region is CASSEQINYGYTF. CDR3 sequence (DNA): TGTGCCAGCAGTGAACAAATTAACTATGGCTACACCTTC.

J is TRBJ1-5 and V is TRBV2; D not resolved. CDR1 and CDR2 (germline): SNHLY, FYNNEI. The V gene lost 0 bases and the J gene lost 2 bases, with 11 bases spanning the gap. CDR3 length equals 16 residues. The CDR3 reads CASSEAGVEGNQPQHF. The CDR3, as DNA: TGTGCCAGCAGTGAAGCAGGAGTGGAGGGCAATCAGCCCCAGCATTTT.

The chain links TRBV5-6 to TRBJ2-1, with D possibly TRBD2 on 6 matching bases. V gave up 5 bases and J gave up 2 bases, with 17 bases separating them. The CDR3 sequence is 16 residues long. Germline CDR1 is SGHDT and CDR2 is YYEEEE. The CDR3 sequence: CASSSSWGVTYNEQFF. In DNA, the CDR3 is TGTGCCAGCAGTTCCTCCTGGGGGGTCACCTACAATGAGCAGTTCTTC. Drawing the rest from reference TRBV5-6 and TRBJ2-1, the complete variable domain is DAGVTQSPTHLIKTRGQQVTLRCSPKSGHDTVSWYQQALGQGPQFIFQYYEEEERQRGNFPDRFSGHQFPNYSSELNVNALLLGDSALYLCASSSSWGVTYNEQFFGPGTRLTVL.

The gene calls are TRBV5-4 and TRBJ2-1, with a weak D call TRBD2 (7 bases). The length of the CDR3 is 16 residues. CDR1 SGHNT and CDR2 YYREEE come from the germline V gene (reference sequence). V gave up 0 bases and J gave up 4 bases, with 14 bases separating them. The CDR3 nucleotides read TGTGCCAGCAGCTTGGGTGGCGGGGGCGCGTACAATGAGCAGTTCTTC. Protein product: CASSLGGGGAYNEQFF.

The chain has TRBV7-9 and TRBJ1-1; the D is unclear. V was trimmed by 0 bases and J by 6 bases, leaving 11 bases between them. CDR3 length: 14 amino acids. The V gene's germline CDR1 is SEHNR and CDR2 FQNEAQ (reference sequence). CDR3 amino acids: CASSLARNMAEAFF. The CDR3 DNA sequence: TGTGCCAGCAGCTTAGCGAGGAATATGGCTGAAGCTTTCTTT.

The J gene is TRBJ1-1, the V gene TRBV6-1; D is unclear. The V gene's germline CDR1 is MNHNS and CDR2 SASEGT. The CDR3 contains 12 residues. Deletions cut 9 bases from V and 8 bases from J, with 16 bases between. The CDR3: CARTMSRREAFF. CDR3 in DNA: TGTGCCAGGACGATGTCCCGGCGGGAAGCTTTCTTT.

The chain employs TRBV6-5 and TRBJ1-2, with TRBD1 identical over 9 bases. V lost 5 bases, J lost 8 bases, and 9 bases stayed unmatched. The CDR3 loop spans 14 amino acids. Looked up from germline, CDR1 is MNHEY and CDR2 is SVGAGI. The CDR3 coding sequence is TGTGCCAGCAGTGAAGTGGGGACAGGGCCCGGCTACACCTTC. As protein: CASSEVGTGPGYTF.